Sequencing of this T cell receptor beta chain was carried out in a study of blood T cell repertoires in COVID-19. Study-level information: Some COVID-19 samples were acute and others convalescent; all came from the United States, Italy and Spain. Sources were T cells, B-cell-depleted T cells, or PBMCs; the material itself was cDNA or gDNA.

Germline V gene sequence: CDR1 MNHEY, CDR2 SVGEGT. V lost 2 bases and J lost 4, with 18 bases in between. This CDR3 has 17 residues. Original processing methods: Nucleated cell counts were estimated from reference gene primer amplification. Produced via immunoSEQ multiplex PCR; TCRdb's table is partial and in-frame only. The DNA was the basis for D and trimming; V, J and clone size are from that table. Of roughly 140,000 clones listed, 88% were seen once; the top ten hold about 10%. This clone was recorded once. The sample comprised peripheral blood. V usage is TRBV6-2 or TRBV6-3 and J usage is TRBJ1-5, with D possibly TRBD1 on 6 matching bases. The TCR was taken from a man in his fifties with active or convalescent COVID-19. Here the CDR3 DNA reads TGTGCCAGCAGTTACGGGACACTCTCAAAGGGTAATCAGCCCCAGCATTTT. It yields the protein CASSYGTLSKGNQPQHF.